This T cell receptor beta chain was identified in a study of cytomegalovirus exposure and HLA in healthy donors. Study overall: HLA-typed donors contributed 65 million to 85 million unique TCRs, which were held in an early data release.

Use of 60 Vbeta and 13 Jbeta primers characterized the PCR. Clones were read by immunoSEQ multiplex PCR, and TCRdb kept only the in-frame ones, dropping some. Its clone listing holds roughly 80,000 clones. Germline V gene data show CDR1 as GTSNPN and CDR2 as SVGIG (reference sequence). This CDR3 region has 13 residues. V gave up 1 base and J gave up 0 bases, with 6 bases separating them. The source of this sequence is a woman aged 30 to 39 in good health and CMV-seronegative. The rearrangement uses TRBV30 and TRBJ1-1; no clear D gene. Material for sequencing was PBMCs. For the CDR3, the DNA is TGTGCCTGGAGTGCCGAGATGAACACTGAAGCTTTCTTT. Its protein product is CAWSAEMNTEAFF.